Each of the 16 T cell receptor beta chains below was sequenced from the same sample in a study of siplizumab effects on memory and regulatory T cells. Sequencing was performed with immunoSEQ multiplex PCR; in TCRdb, only in-frame clones are kept and a portion is missing. The sample records about 87,000 clones, approximately 90% being singletons. The source material was CD4+ T cells sorted from blood. These receptors all come from a human donor in good health.

V gene TRBV29-1 combines with J gene TRBJ2-3, with 13 bases aligning to TRBD2. Germline CDR1 and CDR2: SQVTM and ANQGSEA. The CDR3 sequence is 18 residues long. V was pared by 6 bases and J by 1 base, with 13 bases of the junction left unmatched. Written as DNA, the CDR3 is TGCAGCGTCGCCCAAACTAGCGGGAGGGCCTTAGGCACAGATACGCAGTATTTT. Translation gives CSVAQTSGRALGTDTQYF.

The V and J genes are TRBV5-1 and TRBJ2-5; TRBD1 aligns across 9 bases. Germline trimming cut 4 bases from V and 4 bases from J; bases unmatched to any gene: 17. In germline, CDR1 is SGHRS, CDR2 YFSETQ. The CDR3 covers 18 residues. CDR3 protein: CASSPRPVGQGNVETQYF. Here the CDR3 DNA reads TGCGCCAGCAGCCCCCGCCCAGTAGGACAGGGGAATGTAGAGACCCAGTACTTC.

The J gene is TRBJ1-5, the V gene TRBV30; D not certain. V lost 0 bases, J lost 6 bases, and 9 bases lay in between. Per the germline V gene, CDR1 is GTSNPN and CDR2 is SVGIG (reference sequence). This CDR3 spans 13 amino acids. CDR3 sequence: CAWSVAGAQPQHF. CDR3 sequence (DNA): TGTGCCTGGAGTGTAGCGGGAGCTCAGCCCCAGCATTTT.

The CDR3 protein is CASSRSSGSDVGYEQYF. DNA for the CDR3: TGTGCCAGCAGCCGATCTAGCGGGAGCGACGTTGGCTACGAGCAGTACTTC. The rearrangement links TRBV4-2 to TRBJ2-7; 10 positions match TRBD2. Germline CDR1 and CDR2: LGHNA and YNFKEQ. V trimming: 4 bases; J trimming: 3 bases; junction bases outside the gene matches: 12. The CDR3 has 17 amino acids.

This chain uses TRBV12-5 with TRBJ1-5; 10 nucleotides agree with TRBD1. The CDR3 has 15 residues. Germline lookup yields CDR1 LGHNT and CDR2 FRNRAP. The V segment lost 7 bases and the J segment 4 bases; nucleotides outside the gene matches: 7. CDR3 in DNA: TGTGCTAGTGCTGTGACAGGGGGCTATAATCAGCCCCAGCATTTT. Protein product: CASAVTGGYNQPQHF.

This chain joins TRBV5-4 and TRBJ2-3; D remains unclear. This CDR3 contains 12 residues. In germline, CDR1 is SGHNT, CDR2 YYREEE (reference sequence). Trimming left V 5 bases short and J 0 bases short, with 4 bases between. The DNA for the CDR3 is TGTGCCAGCAGTGATAGCACAGATACGCAGTATTTT. It specifies CASSDSTDTQYF. Full variable domain (rest looked up from reference TRBV5-4 and TRBJ2-3): ETGVTQSPTHLIKTRGQQVTLRCSSQSGHNTVSWYQQALGQGPQFIFQYYREEENGRGNFPPRFSGLQFPNYSSELNVNALELDDSALYLCASSDSTDTQYFGPGTRLTVL.

This rearrangement joins TRBV9 to TRBJ2-2, with 10 bases that match TRBD2. The CDR3 has 15 residues. Germline-derived CDR1 and CDR2 are SGDLS and YYNGEE. The junction had 6 bases not matched to a gene; V was cut back by 3 bases and J by 7 bases. The CDR3 protein is CASSASGRAFGELFF. The CDR3, as DNA: TGTGCCAGCAGCGCAAGCGGGAGGGCCTTCGGGGAGCTGTTTTTT.

The chain employs TRBV2 and TRBJ2-3; 8 nucleotides agree with TRBD2. Per germline, CDR1 SNHLY and CDR2 FYNNEI. The length of the CDR3 is 15 residues. The ends lost 6 bases at V and 4 bases at J; junction bases unmatched: 9. The DNA for the CDR3 is TGTGCCAGCAGCCTCAATAGCGGGGTGTCAGATACGCAGTATTTT. It specifies CASSLNSGVSDTQYF.

This chain links TRBV30 with TRBJ2-5, with D perhaps TRBD1 or TRBD2 (5 bases each). The end of the DNA aligns better with TRBJ2-7, so the J call may be wrong. The CDR3 has 12 residues. Germline assignment: CDR1 GTSNPN and CDR2 SVGIG (reference sequence). The CDR3, as DNA: TGTGCCTGGGGGGGATGGGGTTACGAGCAGTACTTC. This codes for CAWGGWGYEQYF.

Worth noting for this clone: This sample also contains other DNA sequences that code for the same CDR3. This sequence joins TRBV7-3 and TRBJ2-7; TRBD2 aligns across 9 bases. The V gene end was trimmed by 0 bases and the J gene end by 4 bases; junction bases not matched to a gene: 1. The germline V gene encodes CDR1 SGHTA and CDR2 FQGTGA. The CDR3 is 14 amino acids. The CDR3 bases are TGTGCCAGCAGCTTAACTAGCGGGAGTTACGAGCAGTACTTC. The encoded protein is CASSLTSGSYEQYF.

J is TRBJ2-3 and V is TRBV6-4, with 10 bases that match TRBD2. The CDR3 length is 16 residues. The V and J ends lost 0 bases and 1 base, in that order; junction bases with no gene match: 1. Germline CDR1 reads MRHNA; CDR2 reads SNTAGT. CDR3 nucleotides: TGTGCCAGCAGTGACTCTGGGACTAGCGGCACAGATACGCAGTATTTT. It is translated as CASSDSGTSGTDTQYF.

The rearrangement uses TRBV6-5 and TRBJ1-1; unclear D gene. The CDR3 covers 11 residues. CDR1 and CDR2 from the germline V gene are MNHEY and SVGAGI. With 6 bases removed from V and 11 bases from J, the gap between germline ends came to 13 bases. CDR3 coding DNA: TGTGCCAGCAGATCCCGCCATAAGGCTTTCTTT. It codes for CASRSRHKAFF.

V gene TRBV19 combines with J gene TRBJ2-3; 9 nucleotides agree with TRBD2. The germline V gene has CDR1 LNHDA and CDR2 SQIVND (reference sequence). The CDR3 runs 14 residues. Trimming at V came to 10 bases and at J to 2 bases, leaving 7 bases not matched to a gene. CDR3 sequence reads: CATSRGGDTDTQYF. Written as DNA, the CDR3 is TGTGCCACCTCCCGCGGGGGGGACACAGATACGCAGTATTTT.

The chain joins TRBV10-3 to TRBJ2-1; 7 positions match TRBD1. From germline, CDR1 is ENHRY and CDR2 SYGVKD. The CDR3 is 16 residues long. V was clipped by 1 base and J by 8 bases; unmatched bases: 11. The CDR3 DNA follows: TGTGCCATCAGTGAGTATCGGACAGGAGGTTTGGATGAGCAGTTCTTC. Its protein product is CAISEYRTGGLDEQFF.

This rearrangement joins TRBV9 to TRBJ1-1, with D unresolved. From germline, CDR1 is SGDLS and CDR2 YYNGEE. V shed 3 bases and J shed 1 base, with 10 bases lying between them. The CDR3 consists of 14 residues. The CDR3 here is CASSAGLPNTEAFF. CDR3 coding DNA: TGTGCCAGCAGCGCCGGACTGCCGAACACTGAAGCTTTCTTT.

The chain links TRBV28 to TRBJ2-1; D perhaps matches TRBD2 (5 bases). The CDR3 sequence is 12 residues long. Germline V lookup: CDR1 MDHEN, CDR2 SYDVKM. V was trimmed by 2 bases and J by 9 bases, leaving 8 bases between them. CDR3 sequence reads: CASSLTGFEQFF. CDR3 sequence (DNA): TGTGCCAGCAGTTTAACGGGATTTGAGCAGTTCTTC.